This T cell receptor (beta chain) comes out of a study of cytomegalovirus exposure and HLA in healthy donors. The CDR3 contains 14 residues. Looked up from germline, CDR1 is LNHDA and CDR2 is SQIVND (reference sequence). With 1 base clipped from V and 11 bases from J, the junction kept 9 bases outside the gene matches. About this clone itself: The antigen is not known.

Primers included in the PCR were 60 Vbeta and 13 Jbeta primers. Profiling relied on immunoSEQ multiplex PCR, and the TCRdb table lists in-frame clones only, not all of them. The data hold about 120,000 clones, with approximately 81% observed a single time. Study conclusions and caveats: From TCR beta sequences, most subjects' HLA-A and HLA-B alleles were reportedly predicted accurately. Most of the CMV-associated TCR beta chains (in a later analysis) appeared to be HLA-restricted. As a later analysis revealed, the rate of TCR association differed by HLA locus, with DRB1 most and HLA-C fewest.

Sample: PBMCs. The sequence was obtained from a man aged 25-45 years in good health and CMV-seropositive. The chain is built from TRBV19 and TRBJ1-1, with 8 bases matching TRBD1. CDR3 in amino acids: CASSIGAGGMKAFF. CDR3 nucleotide sequence: TGTGCCAGTAGTATAGGGGCAGGGGGCATGAAGGCTTTCTTT.